The sequence of this T cell receptor (beta chain) was determined in a study of CD8+CD57+ T cells in acquired aplastic anemia. Across the whole study: Sorted CD4+ and CD8+ cells yielded DNA averaging around 3.2 ug.

As for this clonotype: At one end, the junction sequence differs from germline, possibly due to a read error.

Germline CDR1 reads SEHNR; CDR2 reads FQNEAQ (reference sequence). The length of the CDR3 is 15 residues. Genomic DNA, serving as template, underwent TCR beta VDJ and CDR3 profiling. Each CDR3 protein gets one entry after TCRdb re-called the reads with MiXCR. The profile covers more than 200,000 distinct CDR3 sequences, with around 49% appearing a single time and around 20% taken by the ten largest. The authors sequenced patients whose flow cytometry had shown CD8+CD57+ cell expansion. This receptor was taken from a human donor with aplastic anemia. The specimen was sorted CD4+, CD8+, or CD8+CD57+ T cells (not recorded which) from PBMCs. The V gene is TRBV7-9, the J gene TRBJ1-2; D is uncertain. CDR3 DNA: TGTGCCAGCAGTGAGAGCGGCCGACGCAACTATGGCCACACCTTC. Its translation is CASSESGRRNYGHTF.